Described below is a single T cell receptor (beta chain) sequence and its context. As originally analysed: Quantification of nucleated cells was approximated via reference gene primer amplification. The repertoire was sequenced with immunoSEQ multiplex PCR; TCRdb's copy has only in-frame clones and lacks some. V and J calls plus clone size are reproduced from that table; the DNA served to infer D and trimming. This table has roughly 63,000 clones, more than 80% appearing once. The germline gives CDR1 MDHEN, CDR2 SYDVKM. The V and J ends lost 3 bases and 0 bases, in that order; junction bases with no gene match: 6. The CDR3 extends over 16 amino acids. This record belongs to a study of blood T cell repertoires in COVID-19. Background on the study: Specimens from acute and convalescent COVID-19 originated in the United States, Italy and Spain. PBMCs, B-cell-depleted T cells, or T cells provided the cDNA or gDNA that made up the material.

Sequenced: peripheral blood. The receptor's source is a man aged 55 to 69 with acute or convalescent COVID-19. The chain links TRBV28 to TRBJ2-3, with TRBD2 matching 7 bases. The CDR3 here is CASSLILAASTDTQYF. The CDR3 DNA follows: TGTGCCAGCAGTTTGATTCTAGCGGCGAGCACAGATACGCAGTATTTT.